This TCR beta chain was documented in a study of beta chain features in type 1 diabetes. Findings and limits, study-wide: People with Type 1 diabetes carried modestly yet significantly shorter TCRB CDR3s in all four CD4+ subsets. Relative to healthy donors, patients appeared to have naive, central memory and Treg TCRB repertoires that were more similar.

In its sample, this clone was seen many times. Its antigen remains unknown. Other DNA sequences in the sample encode the same CDR3. Germline V gene lookup returns CDR1 SGHTA and CDR2 FQGNSA. This CDR3 is built from 12 residues. V lost 5 bases, J lost 0 bases, and 3 bases lay in between. The entirety of the isolated RNA underwent reverse transcription, so expressed TCRB transcripts were sequenced. Assay used: immunoSEQ multiplex PCR; TCRdb lists only in-frame clones, some missing. This table has fewer than 350,000 clones, approximately 8% appearing once. Averaging roughly 120 mL, one heparinised blood draw came from each individual donor.

The source is a young woman in good health. J is TRBJ2-3 and V is TRBV7-2, with D hard to call. The sample was central memory CD4+ T cells from blood. CDR3 sequence reads: CASSQSTDTQYF. The CDR3 DNA is TGTGCCAGCAGCCAGAGCACAGATACGCAGTATTTT.